The 23 T cell receptor beta chains listed next were all sequenced from one sample in a study of cytomegalovirus exposure and HLA in healthy donors. The PCR ran on 60 Vbeta and 13 Jbeta primers. Here immunoSEQ multiplex PCR was the method, and the copy in TCRdb shows in-frame clones only, minus some. In the table there are 150,000 to 200,000 clones, about 80% of which are singletons. Sequencing used PBMCs. These TCRs come from a boy younger than 18 in good health and CMV-seronegative.

The rearrangement links TRBV11-3 to TRBJ2-7; 10 bases line up with TRBD1. Germline loops: CDR1 SGHNT, CDR2 YENEEA. After removal of 3 bases from V and 2 bases from J, the junction contained 7 bases not matched to a gene. The CDR3 spans 16 residues. This CDR3 is CASSFMYGQGAYEQYF. The CDR3 DNA follows: TGTGCCAGCAGCTTCATGTATGGACAGGGGGCCTACGAGCAGTACTTC. The variable domain in full, completed from reference TRBV11-3 and TRBJ2-7, reads EAGVVQSPRYKIIEKKQPVAFWCNPISGHNTLYWYLQNLGQGPELLIRYENEEAVDDSQLPKDRFSAERLKGVDSTLKIQPAELGDSAVYLCASSFMYGQGAYEQYFGPGTRLTVT.

The CDR3 is CASSEWRGNSPLHF. The CDR3 nucleotides read TGTGCCAGCAGTGAATGGCGGGGGAATTCACCCCTCCACTTT. J is TRBJ1-6 and V is TRBV25-1; perhaps TRBD1 as D (5 bases). The CDR3 sequence is 14 residues long. Per germline, CDR1 MGHDK and CDR2 SYGVNS. V lost 1 base, J lost 7 bases, and 8 bases lay in between.

V gene TRBV2 combines with J gene TRBJ2-7, with D perhaps matching TRBD1 (5 bases). From germline, CDR1 is SNHLY and CDR2 FYNNEI. Trimming cost V 2 bases and J 3 bases, with 11 bases left between them. This CDR3 spans 14 amino acids. The CDR3 DNA reads TGTGCCAGCAGTGAAACAGGCGTGATCTACGAGCAGTACTTC. The encoded protein is CASSETGVIYEQYF.

The chain joins TRBV28 to TRBJ1-6, with 7 bases lining up with TRBD1. V shed 4 bases, J shed 7 bases, and the junction held 4 bases outside the gene matches. Germline CDR1 and CDR2: MDHEN and SYDVKM. There are 14 residues in the CDR3. Written as DNA, the CDR3 is TGTGCCAGCAGTTCTAGGACAGGCAATTCACCCCTCCACTTT. Translating gives CASSSRTGNSPLHF.

The genes are TRBV6-6 and TRBJ1-1, with D unclear. CDR3 length: 16 residues. Germline loops: CDR1 MNHNY, CDR2 SVGAGI (reference sequence). Deletions cut 2 bases from V and 0 bases from J, with 13 bases between. The chain's CDR3 is CASSYRPGSMNTEAFF. The CDR3 nucleotides are TGTGCCAGCAGTTACAGGCCGGGATCTATGAACACTGAAGCTTTCTTT.

This clone was recorded only once. The chain couples TRBV12-5 to TRBJ2-7; 11 nucleotides agree with TRBD2. With 7 bases clipped from V and 2 bases from J, the junction kept 19 bases outside the gene matches. The CDR3 is 19 amino acids. The germline CDR1 and CDR2 sequences are LGHNT and FRNRAP. CDR3 nucleotides: TGTGCTAGTGCTTTTGGTAACGAGTGGGGGACTAGCGGTCCCTACGAGCAGTACTTC. This gives the protein CASAFGNEWGTSGPYEQYF.

The chain employs TRBV10-3 and TRBJ1-1; perhaps TRBD1 as D (6 bases). Germline V gene data show CDR1 as ENHRY and CDR2 as SYGVKD. V was cut by 8 bases and J by 10 bases, with 14 bases left in between. CDR3 length equals 11 residues. The CDR3 loop is CAILQGPLAFF. In DNA, the CDR3 is TGTGCCATCTTGCAGGGGCCTTTAGCTTTCTTT.

The V gene is TRBV5-4, the J gene TRBJ2-5; TRBD2 agrees at 7 bases. CDR1 SGHNT and CDR2 YYREEE come from the germline V gene (reference sequence). The CDR3 loop spans 15 amino acids. V shed 4 bases, J shed 4 bases, and the junction held 10 bases outside the gene matches. The CDR3 nucleotides are TGTGCCAGCAGCCCTGTTGGACTAGGGGTAGAGACCCAGTACTTC. Translating gives CASSPVGLGVETQYF.

The chain is built from TRBV6-4 and TRBJ2-5; D is ambiguous. TRBJ2-7 explains the end of the DNA better; the J call may be wrong. Germline CDR1 and CDR2: MRHNA and SNTAGT. CDR3 length: 15 residues. The DNA of the CDR3 is TGTGCCAGCAGTGAAAGTTTCGCGCCCTCCTACGAGCAGTACTTC. It translates to CASSESFAPSYEQYF.

The chain combines TRBV19 with TRBJ2-7; 11 bases map to TRBD2. V shed 3 bases and J 0 bases; nucleotides not matched to a gene: 7. The V gene's germline CDR1 is LNHDA and CDR2 SQIVND (reference sequence). CDR3 length equals 17 residues. This chain's CDR3 is CASSIRSGGALSYEQYF. Here the CDR3 DNA reads TGTGCCAGTAGTATCCGTAGCGGGGGGGCCCTCTCCTACGAGCAGTACTTC.

The rearrangement uses TRBV5-1 and TRBJ2-7; perhaps TRBD2 as D (6 bases). Germline V gene lookup returns CDR1 SGHRS and CDR2 YFSETQ. The CDR3 consists of 13 residues. V lost 9 bases and J lost 6, with 19 bases in between. The CDR3 nucleotides read TGCGCCACCCGACCTGGGGAGGAGGCCGAGCAGTACTTC. Translated, it gives CATRPGEEAEQYF. The full variable domain, with the rest looked up from reference TRBV5-1 and TRBJ2-7, is KAGVTQTPRYLIKTRGQQVTLSCSPISGHRSVSWYQQTPGQGLQFLFEYFSETQRNKGNFPGRFSGRQFSNSRSEMNVSTLELGDSALYLCATRPGEEAEQYFGPGTRLTVT.

This clone was observed once. The chain uses TRBV30 and TRBJ1-1; tentatively, D is TRBD1 (6 bases). CDR1 and CDR2 from the germline V gene are GTSNPN and SVGIG (reference sequence). This CDR3 is 13 amino acids long. With 1 base removed from V and 1 base from J, the gap between germline ends came to 7 bases. CDR3 residues: CAWSEDRNTEAFF. In DNA form, the CDR3 reads TGTGCCTGGAGTGAGGACAGGAACACTGAAGCTTTCTTT.

This chain uses TRBV6-6 with TRBJ2-1; TRBD2 aligns across 10 bases. CDR1 is MNHNY, CDR2 SVGAGI, per germline (reference sequence). After removal of 6 bases from V and 4 bases from J, the junction contained 6 bases not matched to a gene. The CDR3 length is 15 residues. DNA for the CDR3: TGTGCCAGCAGCTTCCTAGCGGGGGATTACAATGAGCAGTTCTTC. This codes for CASSFLAGDYNEQFF.

This clone showed up just a few times. The chain employs TRBV4-2 and TRBJ1-1, with 7 bases lining up with TRBD1. Germline CDR1 reads LGHNA; CDR2 reads YNFKEQ. The CDR3 is 17 amino acids. The V and J ends lost 1 base and 12 bases, in that order; junction bases with no gene match: 20. CDR3 in amino acids: CASSQVFSAGGVGGTFF. CDR3 DNA sequence: TGTGCCAGCAGCCAAGTTTTTTCCGCAGGGGGTGTTGGGGGAACTTTCTTT.

The V gene is TRBV29-1, the J gene TRBJ1-2; tentative D call: TRBD1 (5 bases). This CDR3 is 12 amino acids long. In germline, CDR1 is SQVTM, CDR2 ANQGSEA. The germline V and J ends were trimmed by 7 bases and 8 bases, with 17 bases remaining between them. For the CDR3, the DNA is TGCAGCGGGGAGGACATGACGGGCGGCTACACCTTC. Translation gives CSGEDMTGGYTF. Supplemented by reference TRBV29-1 and TRBJ1-2, the full variable domain reads SAVISQKPSRDICQRGTSLTIQCQVDSQVTMMFWYRQQPGQSLTLIATANQGSEATYESGFVIDKFPISRPNLTFSTLTVSNMSPEDSSIYLCSGEDMTGGYTFGSGTRLTVV.

The CDR3 DNA reads TGTGCCAGCAGAGAGACAGGGGTGGGAGGCTACACCTTC. Encoded protein: CASRETGVGGYTF. V gene TRBV6-5 combines with J gene TRBJ1-2; TRBD1 agrees at 8 bases. The CDR3 has 13 residues. The germline CDR1 and CDR2 sequences are MNHEY and SVGAGI. With V trimmed by 6 bases and J by 8 bases, 8 bases remained unmatched.

The chain recombines TRBV19 with TRBJ2-2; D unresolved. This CDR3 region has 15 residues. Trimming removed 3 bases at V and 7 bases at J, with 15 bases between. Germline V gene lookup returns CDR1 LNHDA and CDR2 SQIVND (reference sequence). The CDR3 sequence is CASSIETFRGGELFF. The CDR3 DNA follows: TGTGCCAGTAGTATCGAGACTTTTCGTGGCGGGGAGCTGTTTTTT.

Notes on this clone: The junction departs from germline at one end; a sequencing error may be responsible. This chain joins TRBV6-1 and TRBJ2-2, with unresolved D. The germline CDR1 and CDR2 sequences are MNHNS and SASEGT. The CDR3 has 15 residues. The CDR3: CASSEQTLNPGELFF. The CDR3 nucleotides read TGTGCCAGCAGTGAACAGACATTGAACCCCGGGGAGCTGTTTTTT.

This rearrangement joins TRBV30 to TRBJ2-7; 7 bases are a match to TRBD1. Germline CDR1 and CDR2: GTSNPN and SVGIG (reference sequence). With 4 bases clipped from V and 7 bases from J, the junction kept 7 bases outside the gene matches. The CDR3 extends over 12 amino acids. In nucleotides, the CDR3 is TGTGCCTGGACCGGACAGGTCGGGGAGCAGTACTTC. Protein product: CAWTGQVGEQYF.

The gene calls are TRBV6-5 and TRBJ1-1; 9 nucleotides agree with TRBD1. J was trimmed by 1 base and V by 6 bases; bases with no gene match: 3. CDR3 length equals 14 residues. Germline V gene sequence: CDR1 MNHEY, CDR2 SVGAGI. Here the CDR3 DNA reads TGTGCCAGCAGACCGGGACAGGGGAACACTGAAGCTTTCTTT. This codes for CASRPGQGNTEAFF.

The chain uses TRBV7-8 and TRBJ2-2, with 8 positions matching TRBD1. Germline V lookup: CDR1 SGHVS, CDR2 FQNEAQ. Trimming cost V 5 bases and J 4 bases; bases outside gene matches: 6. The CDR3 extends over 15 amino acids. The CDR3 nucleotides read TGTGCCAGCAGCCCCCGACAGGGGTCCACCGGGGAGCTGTTTTTT. Its protein is CASSPRQGSTGELFF.

The chain employs TRBV7-2 and TRBJ1-6; no clear D. The germline CDR1 and CDR2 sequences are SGHTA and FQGNSA. Trimming pared 3 bases from V and 0 bases from J, leaving 9 bases between. The CDR3 is 16 amino acids. The CDR3 DNA reads as TGTGCCAGCAGCTTTGAAATGAGCTCCTATAATTCACCCCTCCACTTT. Protein: CASSFEMSSYNSPLHF.

The genes are TRBV6-6 and TRBJ2-5, with D tentatively TRBD1 (8 bases). The CDR3 loop spans 12 amino acids. Germline-derived CDR1 and CDR2 are MNHNY and SVGAGI (reference sequence). V lost 10 bases to trimming and J lost 11 bases, with 20 bases between them. As DNA, the CDR3 is TGTGCCACTCAGACAGGGGCGGGAGAGCAGTACTTC. Amino acids: CATQTGAGEQYF.